The 32 T cell receptor beta chains below come from one sample, sequenced in a study of T cell repertoires in cytomegalovirus infection. No antigen has been assigned to these receptors. Via MiXCR, TCRdb re-called the reads, giving one row per CDR3 protein. The sample lists 650,000 to 900,000 distinct CDR3 sequences, almost 30% occurring once. This specimen consisted of cultured CD8+ T cells from PBMCs, obtained from culture after CMV antigen stimulation. The receptors shown here come from a human donor in good health (CMV status not recorded). Some clones in this sample may be carry-over from other donors' samples.

This rearrangement joins TRBV6-6 to TRBJ2-7; D is unclear. Germline-derived CDR1 and CDR2 are MNHNY and SVGAGI (reference sequence). V was clipped by 6 bases and J by 3 bases, with 18 bases between them. The CDR3 loop spans 15 amino acids. DNA of the CDR3: TGTGCCAGCAGCCTCCTCCTTGTCGGCAACTACGAGCAGTACGTC. Translated: CASSLLLVGNYEQYV.

The genes are TRBV28 and TRBJ2-3; D is perhaps TRBD1 (5 bases). The CDR3 loop spans 16 amino acids. The ends were cut back, 0 bases at V and 4 bases at J, with 14 bases in the middle. In germline, CDR1 is MDHEN, CDR2 SYDVKM. CDR3 loop: CASSLWEGADADTQYF. In DNA form, the CDR3 reads TGTGCCAGCAGTTTATGGGAAGGGGCCGATGCAGATACGCAGTATTTT.

This clonotype came up a few times. This sequence joins TRBV25-1 and TRBJ1-2; 7 bases are shared with TRBD1. CDR1 MGHDK and CDR2 SYGVNS come from the germline V gene. The CDR3 has 16 residues. Germline trimming cut 1 base from V and 2 bases from J; bases unmatched to any gene: 7. The CDR3 region has the DNA TGTGCCAGCAGTGAATCGCTCGAGGGACAGAACTATGGCTACACCTTC. Encoded protein: CASSESLEGQNYGYTF.

This clonotype was seen only a few times. The gene calls are TRBV7-2 and TRBJ1-2; tentative D call: TRBD1 (5 bases). V was cut by 6 bases and J by 2 bases, with 19 bases left in between. Germline assignment: CDR1 SGHTA and CDR2 FQGNSA. The CDR3 sequence is 16 residues long. CDR3 region: CASSQPKQGFNYGYTF. In DNA form, the CDR3 reads TGTGCCAGCAGTCAACCCAAGCAGGGATTCAACTATGGCTACACCTTC.

The CDR3 DNA follows: TGTGCCAGCAGTTACTCGGCGGAGAATGAGCAGTTCTTC. Its protein product is CASSYSAENEQFF. The chain uses TRBV6-6 and TRBJ2-1; D unclear. Germline CDR1 MNHNY, CDR2 SVGAGI (reference sequence). The CDR3 spans 13 residues. Trimming left V 0 bases short and J 7 bases short, with 7 bases between.

This rearrangement joins TRBV29-1 to TRBJ1-1; 10 bases fit TRBD1. Trimming cost V 3 bases and J 0 bases; bases outside gene matches: 10. The CDR3 consists of 17 residues. Germline V lookup: CDR1 SQVTM, CDR2 ANQGSEA. The CDR3: CSVEYLDRGTLNTEAFF. The CDR3 coding sequence is TGCAGCGTTGAGTACTTGGACAGGGGGACGTTGAACACTGAAGCTTTCTTT.

CDR3 protein: CASMVRGAYNEQFF. The DNA for the CDR3 is TGTGCCAGCATGGTTCGTGGGGCCTACAATGAGCAGTTCTTC. The chain is built from TRBV5-4 and TRBJ2-1; the D is unclear. CDR3 size: 14 residues. CDR1 and CDR2 (germline): SGHNT, YYREEE (reference sequence). The V end lost 6 bases, the J end lost 2 bases, and 12 bases lay between the germline ends.

The chain uses TRBV7-9 and TRBJ2-7, with D tentatively TRBD1 or TRBD2 (5 bases each). CDR1 is SEHNR and CDR2 is FQNEAQ in the germline V gene (reference sequence). V was trimmed by 6 bases and J by 1 base, leaving 22 bases between them. The CDR3 is 17 amino acids. The CDR3: CASSPPGTHLGSYEQYF. The CDR3 nucleotides read TGTGCCAGCAGTCCCCCTGGGACCCACCTGGGTTCCTACGAGCAGTACTTC.

V usage is TRBV28 and J usage is TRBJ2-3; no clear D. V was trimmed by 3 bases and J by 0 bases, leaving 7 bases between them. The CDR3 has 14 amino acids. Germline V CDR1 and CDR2: MDHEN, SYDVKM. The CDR3 is CASSLSSSTDTQYF. For the CDR3, the DNA is TGTGCCAGCAGTTTGAGCTCAAGCACAGATACGCAGTATTTT.

J is TRBJ2-7 and V is TRBV28, with D possibly matching TRBD1 (5 bases). The germline V gene has CDR1 MDHEN and CDR2 SYDVKM. Trimming took off 2 bases at V and 3 bases at J, with 11 bases between the two ends. The CDR3 sequence is 14 residues long. CDR3 in amino acids: CASSLGAGLYEQYF. The CDR3 DNA sequence: TGTGCCAGCAGTTTAGGGGCAGGCCTCTACGAGCAGTACTTC.

This chain joins TRBV5-1 and TRBJ2-2; 7 nucleotides agree with TRBD1. J lost 4 bases, V lost 5 bases, and 8 bases had no gene match. Germline assignment: CDR1 SGHRS and CDR2 YFSETQ. CDR3 length: 15 amino acids. As DNA, the CDR3 is TGCGCCAGCAGACCTGTGACAGGGCGCACCGGGGAGCTGTTTTTT. This encodes CASRPVTGRTGELFF.

This rearrangement joins TRBV28 to TRBJ1-5, with D tentatively TRBD1 (6 bases). Looked up from germline, CDR1 is MDHEN and CDR2 is SYDVKM. V shed 6 bases and J shed 5 bases, with 17 bases lying between them. The CDR3 has 15 amino acids. CDR3 region: CASSPGLGGHQPQHF. DNA for the CDR3: TGTGCCAGCAGCCCGGGCCTTGGGGGCCATCAGCCCCAGCATTTT.

A few counts support this clonotype. The chain has TRBV6-6 and TRBJ1-4, with D maybe TRBD1 (5 bases). V was shortened by 9 bases and J by 3 bases, with 8 bases between the two germline ends. Germline V gives CDR1 MNHNY, CDR2 SVGAGI (reference sequence). The CDR3 covers 12 residues. The CDR3 DNA is TGTGCCAGTAGACAGCCTAATGAAAAACTGTTTTTT. Translating it yields CASRQPNEKLFF.

The J gene is TRBJ1-2, the V gene TRBV6-2 or TRBV6-3, with a weak D call TRBD1 (5 bases). The ends were cut back, 5 bases at V and 0 bases at J, with 16 bases in the middle. CDR3 length: 16 residues. Germline CDR1 reads MNHEY; CDR2 reads SVGEGT. CDR3 bases: TGTGCCAGCAGTAAAACCGGGACTCCCGCTAACTATGGCTACACCTTC. Protein product: CASSKTGTPANYGYTF.

This clonotype was seen at least ten times. The chain uses TRBV6-1 and TRBJ2-2, with 9 bases matching TRBD1. V lost 6 bases to trimming and J lost 5 bases; unmatched junction nucleotides: 7. This CDR3 spans 15 amino acids. The germline CDR1 and CDR2 sequences are MNHNS and SASEGT. CDR3 sequence (DNA): TGTGCCAGCAGCCCCCGACAGGGGGAAACCGGGGAGCTGTTTTTT. Encoded protein: CASSPRQGETGELFF.

The rearrangement uses TRBV19 and TRBJ2-7; 9 nucleotides agree with TRBD1. CDR1 is LNHDA and CDR2 is SQIVND in the germline V gene (reference sequence). The CDR3 loop spans 15 amino acids. The trim removed 4 bases at V and 2 bases at J, leaving 6 bases unmatched. CDR3 coding DNA: TGTGCCAGTAGTACTCTACAGGGGGCCCCCTACGAGCAGTACTTC. Protein product: CASSTLQGAPYEQYF.

The chain combines TRBV6-6 with TRBJ1-2; tentatively, D is TRBD1 (5 bases). Trimming stripped 0 bases from V and 0 bases from J, with 23 bases between. Germline V gene sequence: CDR1 MNHNY, CDR2 SVGAGI (reference sequence). The CDR3 contains 20 residues. CDR3 DNA sequence: TGTGCCAGCAGTTACTCCTTCCGTCCCTTGGACATTCTCGCTAACTATGGCTACACCTTC. Translation: CASSYSFRPLDILANYGYTF.

This chain connects TRBV7-9 to TRBJ1-2; D is unresolved. CDR1 SEHNR and CDR2 FQNEAQ come from the germline V gene (reference sequence). The CDR3 runs 17 residues. V lost 0 bases and J lost 0, with 14 bases in between. CDR3 sequence: CASSLARRTAANYGYTF. Here the CDR3 DNA reads TGTGCCAGCAGCTTAGCGCGGAGAACAGCAGCTAACTATGGCTACACCTTC. The full variable domain, in which reference TRBV7-9 and TRBJ1-2 provide the parts outside the CDR3, is DTGVSQNPRHKITKRGQNVTFRCDPISEHNRLYWYRQTLGQGPEFLTYFQNEAQLEKSRLLSDRFSAERPKGSFSTLEIQRTEQGDSAMYLCASSLARRTAANYGYTFGSGTRLTVV.

There are many counts of this clonotype. The chain uses TRBV7-9 and TRBJ1-1; 9 bases are a match to TRBD1. CDR1 SEHNR and CDR2 FQNEAQ come from the germline V gene (reference sequence). The CDR3 extends over 12 amino acids. The junction had 3 bases not matched to a gene; V was cut back by 5 bases and J by 8 bases. DNA of the CDR3: TGTGCCAGCAGCAAACAGGGGGCCGAAGCTTTCTTT. Encoded protein: CASSKQGAEAFF.

CDR3: CASRRTGGKEAFF. The CDR3 DNA follows: TGTGCCAGCAGGAGGACAGGGGGCAAAGAAGCTTTCTTT. The rearrangement uses TRBV7-8 and TRBJ1-1, with 11 bases aligning to TRBD1. V gave up 6 bases and J gave up 8 bases; unmatched junction bases: 5. This CDR3 has 13 residues. CDR1 and CDR2 from the germline V gene are SGHVS and FQNEAQ.

This clonotype was recorded many times. V is TRBV27 and J is TRBJ2-1, with no clear D. Trimming shortened V by 5 bases and J by 2 bases, and 16 bases separated the two germline ends. Germline values: CDR1 MNHEY, CDR2 SMNVEV (reference sequence). This CDR3 contains 16 residues. The CDR3 DNA sequence: TGTGCCAGCAGTAACCCTCGGTCCTCTGCCTACAATGAGCAGTTCTTC. Protein product: CASSNPRSSAYNEQFF.

The gene calls are TRBV11-2 and TRBJ2-3; no reliable D call. The length of the CDR3 is 15 residues. The V and J ends lost 1 base and 2 bases respectively, with 10 bases between them. From germline, CDR1 is SGHAT and CDR2 FQNNGV. CDR3 protein: CASSLGMRHTDTQYF. The CDR3 nucleotides read TGTGCCAGCAGCTTAGGCATGAGGCACACAGATACGCAGTATTTT. The variable domain in full, completed from reference TRBV11-2 and TRBJ2-3, reads EAGVAQSPRYKIIEKRQSVAFWCNPISGHATLYWYQQILGQGPKLLIQFQNNGVVDDSQLPKDRFSAERLKGVDSTLKIQPAKLEDSAVYLCASSLGMRHTDTQYFGPGTRLTVL.

The V gene is TRBV5-5, the J gene TRBJ1-6; D unclear. V gave up 2 bases and J gave up 11 bases, with 11 bases separating them. There are 13 residues in the CDR3. The germline CDR1 and CDR2 sequences are SGHKS and YYEKEE (reference sequence). The CDR3 is CASSFGFSAPLHF. The CDR3 DNA is TGTGCCAGCAGCTTTGGGTTCAGCGCACCCCTCCACTTT.

This clonotype has just a few counts. The chain is built from TRBV6-2 or TRBV6-3 and TRBJ2-4, with D unresolved. The CDR3 is 15 residues long. CDR1 is MNHEY and CDR2 is SVGEGT in the germline V gene. Trimming removed 10 bases at V and 0 bases at J, with 16 bases between. The CDR3 protein is CATKDVDLAKNIQYF. The CDR3 DNA reads as TGTGCCACCAAGGACGTGGACCTAGCCAAAAACATTCAGTACTTC.

The J gene is TRBJ2-2, the V gene TRBV9; D might be TRBD1 or TRBD2, each matching 5 bases. The CDR3 has 15 amino acids. Germline values: CDR1 SGDLS, CDR2 YYNGEE. V lost 4 bases, J lost 2 bases, and 12 bases lay in between. Written as DNA, the CDR3 is TGTGCCAGCAGCCACCGGGACCCCAACACCGGGGAGCTGTTTTTT. It codes for CASSHRDPNTGELFF.

This clonotype has just a few counts. The rearrangement joins TRBV6-5 to TRBJ2-7; D is uncertain. The V end lost 5 bases, the J end lost 3 bases, and 11 bases lay between the germline ends. This CDR3 region has 13 residues. Germline CDR1 reads MNHEY; CDR2 reads SVGAGI. The CDR3 spells CASSKKYLYEQYF. The CDR3 DNA reads as TGTGCCAGCAGTAAAAAATACCTCTACGAGCAGTACTTC.

This clonotype was seen more than once but under ten times. This chain links TRBV28 with TRBJ2-5, with D perhaps matching TRBD1 (5 bases). This CDR3 contains 14 residues. V was trimmed by 8 bases and J by 10 bases, leaving 23 bases between them. Germline V gene sequence: CDR1 MDHEN, CDR2 SYDVKM. This chain's CDR3 is CASRWRSDHQGQYF. The CDR3 coding sequence is TGTGCCAGCCGATGGCGGTCAGATCATCAGGGCCAGTACTTC.

The CDR3 region is CASSYLGARYGYTF. CDR3 nucleotides: TGTGCCAGCAGTTACTTGGGGGCCCGCTATGGCTACACCTTC. The chain combines TRBV6-5 with TRBJ1-2; a weak D match, TRBD1 (6 bases). Germline CDR1 is MNHEY and CDR2 is SVGAGI. CDR3 length: 14 amino acids. Trimming pared 1 base from V and 4 bases from J, leaving 10 bases between.

V gene TRBV9 combines with J gene TRBJ2-7; perhaps D is TRBD1 or TRBD2 (5 bases each). V was shortened by 4 bases and J by 3 bases, with 14 bases between the two germline ends. Germline lookup yields CDR1 SGDLS and CDR2 YYNGEE. CDR3 length: 14 residues. The CDR3 sequence: CASSSPGRIYEQYF. CDR3 nucleotide sequence: TGTGCCAGCAGCTCACCGGGACGGATCTACGAGCAGTACTTC.

This clonotype was seen a handful of times. The gene calls are TRBV6-1 and TRBJ1-5; D not certain. Germline V gives CDR1 MNHNS, CDR2 SASEGT. CDR3 length: 16 amino acids. V was pared by 5 bases and J by 5 bases, with 19 bases between. This CDR3 reads CASSSKPGRRDQPQHF. The CDR3 DNA is TGTGCCAGCAGTTCCAAACCGGGGAGAAGGGATCAGCCCCAGCATTTT.

This clonotype was seen a few times. The CDR3: CASSSYLAGVLNEQFF. The CDR3 bases are TGTGCCAGCAGTTCCTATCTAGCGGGTGTCTTGAATGAGCAGTTCTTC. This sequence joins TRBV7-8 and TRBJ2-1; 8 bases align to TRBD2. Trimming cost V 6 bases and J 7 bases; bases outside gene matches: 14. This CDR3 is built from 16 residues. Germline assignment: CDR1 SGHVS and CDR2 FQNEAQ.

V is TRBV4-1 and J is TRBJ2-7; maybe TRBD1 (5 bases). This CDR3 region has 15 residues. Trimming shortened V by 2 bases and J by 1 base, and 12 bases separated the two germline ends. CDR1 is MGHRA, CDR2 YSYEKL, per germline. CDR3 sequence (DNA): TGCGCCAGCAGCCAATTTGGGCCAGGGTCCTACGAGCAGTACTTC. This translates into CASSQFGPGSYEQYF.